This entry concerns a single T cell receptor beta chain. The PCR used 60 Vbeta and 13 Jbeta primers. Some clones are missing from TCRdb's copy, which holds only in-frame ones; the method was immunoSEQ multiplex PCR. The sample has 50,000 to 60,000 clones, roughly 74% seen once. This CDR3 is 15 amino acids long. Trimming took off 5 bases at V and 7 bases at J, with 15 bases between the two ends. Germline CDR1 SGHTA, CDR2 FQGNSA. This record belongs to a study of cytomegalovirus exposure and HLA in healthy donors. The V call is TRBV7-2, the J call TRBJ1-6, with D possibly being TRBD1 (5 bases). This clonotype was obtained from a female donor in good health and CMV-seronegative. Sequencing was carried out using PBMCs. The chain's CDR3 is CASSPLQGMNSPLHF. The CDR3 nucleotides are TGTGCCAGCAGCCCCCTTCAGGGTATGAATTCACCCCTCCACTTT.